One TCR beta chain is described in this entry. This sample is drawn from a study of blood T cell repertoires in COVID-19. Study-level information: Spain, Italy and the United States supplied samples that represented acute and convalescent COVID-19. T cells, B-cell-depleted T cells, or PBMCs supplied cDNA or gDNA.

Germline lookup yields CDR1 ENHRY and CDR2 SYGVKD. V was shortened by 7 bases and J by 5 bases, with 11 bases between the two germline ends. The CDR3 loop spans 12 amino acids. Original processing notes: From reference gene primer amplification, estimates of nucleated cell counts were derived. Sequencing was performed with immunoSEQ multiplex PCR; in TCRdb, only in-frame clones are kept and a portion is missing. V and J calls and clone size are those listed in that table; D and trimming were worked out from the DNA. The table has 250,000 to 300,000 clones, 75% to 90% seen once; the top ten hold 2.5% to 3%.

This receptor was taken from a woman aged 25 to 39 with active or convalescent COVID-19. This chain joins TRBV10-3 and TRBJ2-5; D may be TRBD2 (5 bases). The sample comprised peripheral blood. CDR3 in amino acids: CAIKGEGETQYF. Here the CDR3 DNA reads TGTGCCATCAAGGGAGAAGGGGAGACCCAGTACTTC.